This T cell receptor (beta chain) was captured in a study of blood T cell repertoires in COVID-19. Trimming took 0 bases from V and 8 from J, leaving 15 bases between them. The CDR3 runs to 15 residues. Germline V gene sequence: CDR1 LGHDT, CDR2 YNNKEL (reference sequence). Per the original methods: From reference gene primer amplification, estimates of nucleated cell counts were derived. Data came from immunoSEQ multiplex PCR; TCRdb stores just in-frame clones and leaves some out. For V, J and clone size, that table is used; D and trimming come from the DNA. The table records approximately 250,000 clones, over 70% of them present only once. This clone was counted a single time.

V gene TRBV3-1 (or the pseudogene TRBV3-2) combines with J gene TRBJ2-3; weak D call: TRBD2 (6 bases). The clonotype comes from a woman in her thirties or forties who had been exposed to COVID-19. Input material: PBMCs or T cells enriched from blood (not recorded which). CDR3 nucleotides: TGTGCCAGCAGCCAAGAAGTTGCGGGACCCTTTACGCAGTATTTT. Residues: CASSQEVAGPFTQYF.